This entry lists 21 T cell receptor beta chains sequenced from one sample in a study of PD-L1 blockade in urothelial cancer (dated 2017 in TCRdb). The library was made by the immunoSEQ multiplex PCR assay. TCRdb re-hosts the immuneACCESS table, in-frame sequences only. Its copies lack some clones; in the studies checked, an unresolved V gene accounts for under half of them, and the cause for the rest is not known. For this sample there are about 88,000 clones; more than 90% appear just once. Clones ranked in the top ten supply roughly a tenth of the sample. The material sequenced was PBMCs, taken around atezolizumab (anti-PD-L1) treatment. Source of these receptors: a man aged 60 to 75 with urothelial cancer.

The chain is built from TRBV19 and TRBJ2-1; 7 bases agree with TRBD2. V was pared by 4 bases and J by 0 bases, with 9 bases of the junction left unmatched. CDR3 length: 17 amino acids. Germline V gives CDR1 LNHDA, CDR2 SQIVND (reference sequence). As DNA, the CDR3 is TGTGCCAGTAGTAGAGAACGAGCGGGGAGCTCCTACAATGAGCAGTTCTTC. It codes for CASSRERAGSSYNEQFF.

This chain joins TRBV5-6 and TRBJ2-7; D gene ambiguous. V was clipped by 3 bases and J by 2 bases, with 9 bases between them. The CDR3 runs 13 residues. Germline CDR1 and CDR2: SGHDT and YYEEEE. As DNA, the CDR3 is TGTGCCAGCAGCTACCCCCGAGCCTACGAGCAGTACTTC. Its protein is CASSYPRAYEQYF.

The rearrangement joins TRBV14 to TRBJ1-1, with 7 bases fitting TRBD1. CDR3 size: 14 residues. The germline V gene encodes CDR1 SGHDN and CDR2 FVKESK. After removal of 1 base from V and 4 bases from J, the junction contained 3 bases not matched to a gene. The CDR3 sequence: CASSQVGGGTEAFF. CDR3 DNA sequence: TGTGCCAGCAGCCAAGTAGGGGGCGGCACTGAAGCTTTCTTT.

The chain links TRBV5-1 to TRBJ1-2; no definite D call. This CDR3 has 15 residues. V lost 4 bases and J lost 4, with 17 bases in between. From germline, CDR1 is SGHRS and CDR2 YFSETQ. CDR3 sequence: CASSGMGNRGYGYTF. CDR3 coding DNA: TGCGCCAGCAGCGGGATGGGTAATCGGGGCTATGGCTACACCTTC.

The rearrangement uses TRBV2 and TRBJ1-1; TRBD1 agrees at 9 bases. CDR3 length: 16 amino acids. Germline CDR1 reads SNHLY; CDR2 reads FYNNEI. Trimming at V came to 6 bases and at J to 3 bases, leaving 11 bases not matched to a gene. CDR3 residues: CASSATGTGLDTEAFF. Here the CDR3 DNA reads TGTGCCAGCAGCGCTACCGGGACAGGGTTGGACACTGAAGCTTTCTTT.

About this clone: The same CDR3 can be traced to other DNA sequences in this sample. The chain employs TRBV6-5 and TRBJ1-1; D unclear. Trimming removed 0 bases from V and 4 bases from J, with 6 bases in between. The CDR3 length is 13 residues. Germline V gene lookup returns CDR1 MNHEY and CDR2 SVGAGI. The CDR3 protein is CASSYSWSTEAFF. CDR3 DNA: TGTGCCAGCAGTTACTCCTGGAGCACTGAAGCTTTCTTT.

The genes are TRBV5-4 and TRBJ1-5; TRBD1 aligns across 9 bases. With 0 bases clipped from V and 1 base from J, the junction kept 5 bases outside the gene matches. This CDR3 has 17 residues. Germline V CDR1 and CDR2: SGHNT, YYREEE (reference sequence). CDR3 region: CASSLGTGGRSNQPQHF. The DNA of the CDR3 is TGTGCCAGCAGCTTGGGTACAGGGGGCAGGAGCAATCAGCCCCAGCATTTT. The variable domain in full, with the rest retrieved from reference TRBV5-4 and TRBJ1-5, is ETGVTQSPTHLIKTRGQQVTLRCSSQSGHNTVSWYQQALGQGPQFIFQYYREEENGRGNFPPRFSGLQFPNYSSELNVNALELDDSALYLCASSLGTGGRSNQPQHFGDGTRLSIL.

Concerning this clone itself: Other DNA sequences in the same sample also yield this CDR3. V is TRBV7-2 and J is TRBJ1-4, with D maybe TRBD1 (5 bases). The CDR3 length is 14 residues. The V gene's germline CDR1 is SGHTA and CDR2 FQGNSA. Trimming took 6 bases from V and 1 from J, leaving 9 bases between them. CDR3 protein: CASSPGGTNEKLFF. Written as DNA, the CDR3 is TGTGCCAGCAGTCCGGGGGGAACTAATGAAAAACTGTTTTTT. Complete variable domain (other parts from reference TRBV7-2 and TRBJ1-4): GAGVSQSPSNKVTEKGKDVELRCDPISGHTALYWYRQSLGQGLEFLIYFQGNSAPDKSGLPSDRFSAERTGGSVSTLTIQRTQQEDSAVYLCASSPGGTNEKLFFGSGTQLSVL.

This clone was seen once. This sequence joins TRBV5-4 and TRBJ1-3; D unresolved. V was clipped by 1 base and J by 1 base, with 6 bases between them. Germline CDR1 reads SGHNT; CDR2 reads YYREEE (reference sequence). The CDR3 consists of 14 residues. CDR3 protein: CASSLTASGNTIYF. The DNA of the CDR3 is TGTGCCAGCAGCTTGACTGCTTCTGGAAACACCATATATTTT.

The chain carries TRBV7-2 and TRBJ1-1; 8 bases are a match to TRBD1. V trimming: 5 bases; J trimming: 1 base; junction bases outside the gene matches: 12. The CDR3 runs to 17 residues. Per the germline V gene, CDR1 is SGHTA and CDR2 is FQGNSA. The CDR3 loop is CASSLGQGILGNTEAFF. The CDR3 coding sequence is TGTGCCAGCAGCCTCGGACAGGGCATCTTAGGGAACACTGAAGCTTTCTTT.

This chain connects TRBV7-3 to TRBJ2-1; TRBD1 agrees at 9 bases. The CDR3 length is 16 residues. Germline-derived CDR1 and CDR2 are SGHTA and FQGTGA. V was pared by 5 bases and J by 3 bases, with 8 bases of the junction left unmatched. The CDR3 region has the DNA TGTGCCAGCAGCCAACCCGGGACAGGGAACTACAATGAGCAGTTCTTC. The encoded protein is CASSQPGTGNYNEQFF.

V gene TRBV5-6 combines with J gene TRBJ2-2; D is possibly TRBD1 (6 bases). The CDR3 has 15 residues. Germline V CDR1 and CDR2: SGHDT, YYEEEE. The ends were cut back, 2 bases at V and 4 bases at J, with 12 bases in the middle. Here the CDR3 DNA reads TGTGCCAGCAGCTTAGGACAGAAAAGCACCGGGGAGCTGTTTTTT. This gives the protein CASSLGQKSTGELFF. Based on the CDR3 plus reference TRBV5-6 and TRBJ2-2, the full variable domain is DAGVTQSPTHLIKTRGQQVTLRCSPKSGHDTVSWYQQALGQGPQFIFQYYEEEERQRGNFPDRFSGHQFPNYSSELNVNALLLGDSALYLCASSLGQKSTGELFFGEGSRLTVL.

This clone was seen more than once but under ten times. The J gene is TRBJ2-2, the V gene TRBV9; the D is unclear. The ends were cut back, 0 bases at V and 2 bases at J, with 8 bases in the middle. The CDR3 extends over 15 amino acids. The germline V gene has CDR1 SGDLS and CDR2 YYNGEE. The CDR3 spells CASSVDQTNTGELFF. The CDR3 bases are TGTGCCAGCAGCGTAGACCAGACTAACACCGGGGAGCTGTTTTTT. The variable domain in full, completed from reference TRBV9 and TRBJ2-2, reads DSGVTQTPKHLITATGQRVTLRCSPRSGDLSVYWYQQSLDQGLQFLIQYYNGEERAKGNILERFSAQQFPDLHSELNLSSLELGDSALYFCASSVDQTNTGELFFGEGSRLTVL.

The J gene is TRBJ2-2, the V gene TRBV2; D unclear. The germline gives CDR1 SNHLY, CDR2 FYNNEI. Trimming cost V 7 bases and J 3 bases, with 12 bases left between them. This CDR3 has 14 amino acids. CDR3 amino acids: CASTPYQYTGELFF. CDR3 DNA: TGTGCCAGCACCCCTTATCAGTACACCGGGGAGCTGTTTTTT. Full variable domain (missing parts from reference TRBV2 and TRBJ2-2): EPEVTQTPSHQVTQMGQEVILRCVPISNHLYFYWYRQILGQKVEFLVSFYNNEISEKSEIFDDQFSVERPDGSNFTLKIRSTKLEDSAMYFCASTPYQYTGELFFGEGSRLTVL.

The chain carries TRBV2 and TRBJ1-4; tentative D call: TRBD1 (5 bases). This CDR3 spans 13 amino acids. V gave up 11 bases and J gave up 4 bases, with 14 bases separating them. Germline CDR1 reads SNHLY; CDR2 reads FYNNEI. In DNA form, the CDR3 reads TGTGCCGCCTGGGGGGGGTATAATGAAAAACTGTTTTTT. Encoded protein: CAAWGGYNEKLFF.

This chain links TRBV5-1 with TRBJ1-1; 8 nucleotides line up with TRBD1. The V gene end was trimmed by 0 bases and the J gene end by 2 bases; junction bases not matched to a gene: 6. The CDR3 runs to 16 residues. Germline lookup yields CDR1 SGHRS and CDR2 YFSETQ. CDR3 coding DNA: TGCGCCAGCAGCTTGGATGGGGACAGGAGAAACACTGAAGCTTTCTTT. It encodes CASSLDGDRRNTEAFF. Together with reference TRBV5-1 and TRBJ1-1, the CDR3 gives the full variable domain: KAGVTQTPRYLIKTRGQQVTLSCSPISGHRSVSWYQQTPGQGLQFLFEYFSETQRNKGNFPGRFSGRQFSNSRSEMNVSTLELGDSALYLCASSLDGDRRNTEAFFGQGTRLTVV.

This clone appeared a few times. V is TRBV5-1 and J is TRBJ2-5; TRBD1 agrees at 7 bases. After removal of 0 bases from V and 2 bases from J, the junction contained 4 bases not matched to a gene. Germline assignment: CDR1 SGHRS and CDR2 YFSETQ. The CDR3 contains 15 residues. The CDR3 reads CASSLAPQGQETQYF. CDR3 coding DNA: TGCGCCAGCAGCTTGGCCCCACAGGGGCAAGAGACCCAGTACTTC.

The V and J genes are TRBV5-4 and TRBJ2-4; D ambiguous. The CDR3 length is 15 residues. Per germline, CDR1 SGHNT and CDR2 YYREEE (reference sequence). The ends were cut back, 0 bases at V and 1 base at J, with 8 bases in the middle. The CDR3 sequence is CASSLVPEAKNIQYF. The CDR3 DNA sequence: TGTGCCAGCAGCTTGGTGCCGGAGGCCAAAAACATTCAGTACTTC.

The chain uses TRBV6-4 and TRBJ2-3, with 8 bases matching TRBD2. After removal of 7 bases from V and 0 bases from J, the junction contained 3 bases not matched to a gene. The germline V gene encodes CDR1 MRHNA and CDR2 SNTAGT. This CDR3 is 14 amino acids long. The CDR3 bases are TGTGCCAGCAAGACTAGCGCTAGCACAGATACGCAGTATTTT. Amino acids: CASKTSASTDTQYF.

This clone was detected a few times. The V call is TRBV19, the J call TRBJ2-7; a weak D match, TRBD1 (6 bases). V was pared by 2 bases and J by 3 bases, with 14 bases between. Germline CDR1 and CDR2: LNHDA and SQIVND (reference sequence). This CDR3 has 15 residues. CDR3 in DNA: TGTGCCAGTAGTATAAGCGCAGGGGAGATCTACGAGCAGTACTTC. It translates to CASSISAGEIYEQYF.

The chain recombines TRBV4-1 with TRBJ1-1; D gene unclear. Germline V gene lookup returns CDR1 MGHRA and CDR2 YSYEKL. V was clipped by 3 bases and J by 1 base, with 12 bases between them. This CDR3 has 15 residues. The CDR3 loop reads CASSQLPNRNTEAFF. CDR3 coding DNA: TGCGCCAGCAGCCAGCTCCCCAACAGGAACACTGAAGCTTTCTTT.